One sample yielded the 2 T cell receptor beta chains listed below, sequenced in a study of T cell repertoires in cytomegalovirus infection (dated by TCRdb to about 2019). The sequencer listed for this sample is Illumina HiSeq 1500. The raw public reads went through TCRdb reprocessing: fastp at Q25, MiXCR clone calling, in-frame beta chains kept. Every CDR3 protein is listed once, alongside the most common genes and DNA of its rows. The sample has hundreds of thousands of distinct CDR3 sequences on record, 9.6% of them singletons. Of the sample, around 2.4% is held by the ten largest clones. The source material was PBMCs. These receptors all stem from a human donor in good health (CMV status not recorded). Some clones in this sample may be carry-over from other donors' samples.

This chain uses TRBV14 with TRBJ2-1, with D perhaps matching TRBD1 (8 bases). This CDR3 region has 15 residues. V lost 1 base and J 8 bases, leaving 15 bases between the germline ends. CDR1 and CDR2 (germline): SGHDN, FVKESK. The CDR3 reads CASSQVWTGRDEQFF. The CDR3 coding sequence is TGTGCCAGCAGCCAAGTTTGGACAGGGAGGGATGAGCAGTTCTTC.

This clonotype was picked up many times. This chain joins TRBV29-1 and TRBJ2-2; D gene uncertain. Germline values: CDR1 SQVTM, CDR2 ANQGSEA. The CDR3 contains 13 residues. V lost 6 bases and J lost 2, with 10 bases in between. CDR3 region: CSVKAFNTGELFF. CDR3 DNA sequence: TGCAGCGTGAAGGCCTTTAACACCGGGGAGCTGTTTTTT.